These 27 T cell receptor beta chains originate from one sample sequenced in a study of T cells in Graves' hyperthyroidism and ophthalmopathy (dated by TCRdb to 2018 to 2020). Libraries were built with multiplex PCR. TCRdb lists the instrument as Illumina HiSeq 2000. Amplification of TCR beta CDR3 regions was carried out from RNA transcripts. For the first round of RT-PCR on the TCR CDR3, the HTBI primer set was used together with the Qiagen OneStep RT-PCR kit. TCRdb trimmed the raw reads at Q25, called clones with MiXCR and kept productive beta chains. Records with the same CDR3 protein are collapsed into one entry carrying the most frequent genes and DNA. The table for this sample lists 360,000 or so distinct CDR3 sequences; 13% to 15% of them were counted only once. In total, the top ten clones hold roughly 20% of the sample. The sequenced sample was blood. The origin of the receptors is a woman aged 60 to 75 with Graves' ophthalmopathy.

The chain couples TRBV4-2 to TRBJ2-7; 9 positions agree with TRBD2. Per the germline V gene, CDR1 is LGHNA and CDR2 is YNFKEQ. V shed 0 bases, J shed 4 bases, and the junction held 10 bases outside the gene matches. The CDR3 sequence is 17 residues long. The CDR3 sequence: CASSQESGAGGLYEQYF. The CDR3 DNA reads TGTGCCAGCAGCCAAGAAAGCGGGGCGGGAGGGCTGTACGAGCAGTACTTC.

Many counts were recorded for this clonotype. The CDR3 region is CASSLFRGYEQYF. CDR3 DNA sequence: TGTGCCAGCAGTTTATTCAGGGGGTACGAGCAGTACTTC. The genes are TRBV27 and TRBJ2-7; 7 positions agree with TRBD1. V gave up 1 base and J gave up 4 bases; unmatched junction bases: 1. Per germline, CDR1 MNHEY and CDR2 SMNVEV (reference sequence). This CDR3 spans 13 amino acids.

This clonotype was recorded a few times. The chain carries TRBV4-2 and TRBJ2-3, with TRBD2 identical over 10 bases. Germline-derived CDR1 and CDR2 are LGHNA and YNFKEQ. This CDR3 spans 16 amino acids. V was pared by 0 bases and J by 0 bases, with 0 bases of the junction left unmatched. The CDR3 sequence: CASSQELAGSTDTQYF. The DNA of the CDR3 is TGTGCCAGCAGCCAAGAACTAGCGGGGAGCACAGATACGCAGTATTTT.

This clonotype was recorded many times. This chain links TRBV30 with TRBJ1-2, with 8 bases matching TRBD1. The germline V gene has CDR1 GTSNPN and CDR2 SVGIG (reference sequence). The CDR3 is 15 amino acids. V was pared by 2 bases and J by 8 bases, with 13 bases of the junction left unmatched. For the CDR3, the DNA is TGTGCCTGGAGTACAGGCGGGACAGGAGATCGCGGCTACACCTTC. This sequence encodes CAWSTGGTGDRGYTF.

The table lists this clonotype with a count of one. A much larger clone differs from this one at a single base, so this may be a read error. The chain combines TRBV20-1 with TRBJ2-7; unclear D gene. Germline assignment: CDR1 DFQATT and CDR2 SNEGSKA (reference sequence). This CDR3 contains 14 residues. The chain's CDR3 is CSARDPGNSYGQYF. The CDR3, as DNA: TGCAGTGCTAGAGATCCCGGCAATAGCTACGGGCAGTACTTC.

This clonotype has at least ten counts. V usage is TRBV20-1 and J usage is TRBJ2-7, with 7 bases fitting TRBD2. Germline V gene sequence: CDR1 DFQATT, CDR2 SNEGSKA (reference sequence). V shed 3 bases, J shed 1 base, and the junction held 6 bases outside the gene matches. The CDR3 sequence is 14 residues long. The CDR3 bases are TGCAGTGCTAGTGTTAGCGGGCCTTCCTACGAGCAGTACTTC. This translates into CSASVSGPSYEQYF.

This clonotype was counted at least ten times. The genes are TRBV5-1 and TRBJ2-1, with a tentative D call TRBD1 (5 bases). Trimming took 0 bases from V and 4 from J, leaving 11 bases between them. Per the germline V gene, CDR1 is SGHRS and CDR2 is YFSETQ. This CDR3 comprises 15 residues. CDR3 coding DNA: TGCGCCAGCAGCTTGGAGGGGCAGGTGTACAATGAGCAGTTCTTC. Amino acid sequence: CASSLEGQVYNEQFF. Full variable domain (outside the CDR3, taken from reference TRBV5-1 and TRBJ2-1): KAGVTQTPRYLIKTRGQQVTLSCSPISGHRSVSWYQQTPGQGLQFLFEYFSETQRNKGNFPGRFSGRQFSNSRSEMNVSTLELGDSALYLCASSLEGQVYNEQFFGPGTRLTVL.

The table lists this clonotype with many counts. V usage is TRBV5-1 and J usage is TRBJ2-6; D is perhaps TRBD1 (6 bases). V was pared by 4 bases and J by 4 bases, with 15 bases between. The CDR3 runs 16 residues. Germline loops: CDR1 SGHRS, CDR2 YFSETQ. As DNA, the CDR3 is TGCGCCAGCAGCGGGGCACAGGGTTTCGGGGCCAACGTCCTGACTTTC. Amino acids: CASSGAQGFGANVLTF.

Ten or more counts support this clonotype. The gene calls are TRBV6-1 and TRBJ2-2, with D hard to call. This CDR3 is built from 13 residues. Trimming cost V 8 bases and J 1 base, with 8 bases left between them. The germline gives CDR1 MNHNS, CDR2 SASEGT. Here the CDR3 reads CASPDQNTGELFF. CDR3 nucleotides: TGTGCCAGCCCAGACCAGAACACCGGGGAGCTGTTTTTT.

This chain uses TRBV3-1 with TRBJ2-5; D is uncertain. The CDR3 covers 15 residues. The V end was cut by 4 bases, the J end by 5 bases, with 17 bases between. CDR1 and CDR2 (germline): LGHDT, YNNKEL (reference sequence). CDR3: CASSPEEIDRETQYF. The CDR3 DNA follows: TGTGCCAGCAGCCCTGAAGAGATCGACCGGGAGACCCAGTACTTC.

The gene calls are TRBV9 and TRBJ1-5; D is possibly TRBD1 (6 bases). V lost 0 bases and J 6 bases, leaving 10 bases between the germline ends. The CDR3 runs to 14 residues. The germline V gene encodes CDR1 SGDLS and CDR2 YYNGEE. The CDR3 region is CASSVGGGGQPQHF. For the CDR3, the DNA is TGTGCCAGCAGCGTAGGAGGAGGGGGTCAGCCCCAGCATTTT.

This clonotype showed up many times. The chain is built from TRBV7-3 and TRBJ2-7; D perhaps matches TRBD2 (5 bases). CDR1 and CDR2 from the germline V gene are SGHTA and FQGTGA. Trimming cost V 2 bases and J 6 bases, with 11 bases left between them. The CDR3 has 13 residues. The CDR3 sequence is CASSLEEVGEQYF. The CDR3 nucleotides read TGTGCCAGCAGCTTAGAGGAGGTTGGCGAGCAGTACTTC.

Note on this clonotype: One end of the junction does not line up with germline, which may come from a read error. V usage is TRBV30 and J usage is TRBJ2-1; 13 positions match TRBD2. Germline V gene sequence: CDR1 GTSNPN, CDR2 SVGIG (reference sequence). The CDR3 runs 15 residues. The CDR3 here is CAWSVGLAGVNEQLF. The CDR3 DNA reads as TGTGCCTGGAGTGTCGGACTAGCGGGAGTCAATGAGCAGCTCTTC. The variable domain in full, with the rest retrieved from reference TRBV30 and TRBJ2-1, is SQTIHQWPATLVQPVGSPLSLECTVEGTSNPNLYWYRQAAGRGLQLLFYSVGIGQISSEVPQNLSASRPQDRQFILSSKKLLLSDSGFYLCAWSVGLAGVNEQLFGPGTRLTVL.

This clonotype was recorded only once. The rearrangement uses TRBV7-6 and TRBJ2-3; no clear D gene. Trimming left V 2 bases short and J 2 bases short, with 11 bases between. CDR3 length equals 15 residues. Germline CDR1 is SGHVS and CDR2 is FNYEAQ. CDR3: CASSLIRTATDTQYF. Here the CDR3 DNA reads TGTGCCAGCAGCTTAATACGGACGGCCACAGATACGCAGTATTTT.

The V call is TRBV5-1, the J call TRBJ2-1, with D possibly matching TRBD1 (5 bases). The CDR3 covers 15 residues. The germline V gene has CDR1 SGHRS and CDR2 YFSETQ. The ends were cut back, 2 bases at V and 4 bases at J, with 13 bases in the middle. The CDR3 is CASSFPGDRYNEQFF. The CDR3 DNA reads as TGCGCCAGCAGCTTCCCCGGCGACAGATACAATGAGCAGTTCTTC.

The chain uses TRBV11-2 and TRBJ1-2, with 10 bases matching TRBD1. This CDR3 has 18 residues. Germline V gene lookup returns CDR1 SGHAT and CDR2 FQNNGV. Unmatched junction bases numbered 15, after V lost 4 bases and J lost 4 bases. DNA of the CDR3: TGTGCCAGCAGCTCATACAAAAGGGACAGGGGTCAAAGCTATGGCTACACCTTC. Translated: CASSSYKRDRGQSYGYTF.

The rearrangement joins TRBV5-4 to TRBJ2-1, with 12 nucleotides matching TRBD2. This CDR3 spans 21 amino acids. V dropped 3 bases and J dropped 1; count of bases not matched to a gene: 17. Germline-derived CDR1 and CDR2 are SGHNT and YYREEE (reference sequence). The CDR3, as DNA: TGTGCCAGCAGCTCCCGAGGGGCTAGCGGGAGGGGCAAGGAGTCCTACAATGAGCAGTTCTTC. Its protein is CASSSRGASGRGKESYNEQFF.

This clonotype was seen once. This chain links TRBV6-2 or TRBV6-3 with TRBJ2-1; 7 positions agree with TRBD2. CDR3 length: 15 residues. The trim removed 11 bases at V and 9 bases at J, leaving 19 bases unmatched. Germline-derived CDR1 and CDR2 are MNHEY and SVGEGT. As DNA, the CDR3 is TGTGCCGTCGAGAGGCAGGGAGGGGTCCCACTTGAGCAGTTCTTC. Translating it yields CAVERQGGVPLEQFF.

A few counts support this clonotype. The gene calls are TRBV7-9 and TRBJ2-3; TRBD2 matches at 13 bases. The length of the CDR3 is 14 residues. The trim removed 5 bases at V and 9 bases at J, leaving 5 bases unmatched. Germline CDR1 and CDR2: SEHNR and FQNEAQ (reference sequence). The CDR3 nucleotides are TGTGCCAGCAGCCCTGGACTAGCGGGAGTCACGCAGTATTTT. Translating it yields CASSPGLAGVTQYF.

The table lists this clonotype with many counts. This sequence joins TRBV2 and TRBJ2-3; 10 bases are a match to TRBD2. The V segment lost 3 bases and the J segment 10 bases; nucleotides outside the gene matches: 10. In germline, CDR1 is SNHLY, CDR2 FYNNEI. The CDR3 has 15 residues. For the CDR3, the DNA is TGTGCCAGCAGTGACCTGCTAGCGGGAGTGGGGCCGCAGTATTTT. This translates into CASSDLLAGVGPQYF.

The V call is TRBV27, the J call TRBJ1-1, with D possibly TRBD1 on 6 matching bases. The V gene's germline CDR1 is MNHEY and CDR2 SMNVEV (reference sequence). V gave up 6 bases and J gave up 1 base, with 15 bases separating them. This CDR3 has 15 amino acids. The chain's CDR3 is CASRLTGTPNTEAFF. The CDR3, as DNA: TGTGCCAGCAGACTTACCGGGACACCGAACACTGAAGCTTTCTTT.

In this sample, this clonotype turned up many times. The chain links TRBV7-8 to TRBJ2-3, with TRBD1 identical over 11 bases. Germline V gene lookup returns CDR1 SGHVS and CDR2 FQNEAQ. J lost 10 bases, V lost 1 base, and 7 bases had no gene match. This CDR3 has 15 amino acids. The CDR3 nucleotides read TGTGCCAGCAGCTTAGGGACAGGGGGCCCACGGGCGCAGTATTTT. Protein product: CASSLGTGGPRAQYF.

The gene calls are TRBV20-1 and TRBJ2-2, with D perhaps TRBD1 (6 bases). The CDR3 is 14 amino acids. V was clipped by 0 bases and J by 5 bases, with 10 bases between them. CDR1 is DFQATT, CDR2 SNEGSKA, per germline (reference sequence). In DNA, the CDR3 is TGCAGTGCTAGAGACGAAACAGGGACCGGGGAGCTGTTTTTT. It yields the protein CSARDETGTGELFF.

There are many counts of this clonotype. The rearrangement links TRBV12-3 or TRBV12-4 to TRBJ2-1; 14 positions match TRBD2. The CDR3 runs to 15 residues. Trimming removed 3 bases from V and 10 bases from J; junction bases left unmatched: 5. The CDR3 nucleotides read TGTGCCAGCAGTTTTCCGGGACTAGCGGGAGACGAGCAGTTCTTC. This gives the protein CASSFPGLAGDEQFF.

This clonotype was seen repeatedly, ten times or more. V gene TRBV6-6 combines with J gene TRBJ2-5, with 8 bases matching TRBD1. V lost 2 bases, J lost 1 base, and 6 bases stayed unmatched. The CDR3 has 16 residues. The germline CDR1 and CDR2 sequences are MNHNY and SVGAGI (reference sequence). For the CDR3, the DNA is TGTGCCAGCAGTTACCCCGGAGGGACAGGCCAAGAGACCCAGTACTTC. Its protein product is CASSYPGGTGQETQYF.

This clonotype was counted at least ten times. The chain is built from TRBV18 and TRBJ2-1, with unresolved D. Trimming stripped 8 bases from V and 8 bases from J, with 7 bases between. Germline CDR1 and CDR2: KGHSH and LQKENI. This CDR3 comprises 10 residues. The CDR3 bases are TGTGCCAGCCCCAAGGATGAGCAGTTCTTC. As protein: CASPKDEQFF.

This clonotype was observed at least ten times. V gene TRBV30 combines with J gene TRBJ2-7; no firm D call. V was cut by 4 bases and J by 5 bases, with 12 bases left in between. Germline V gives CDR1 GTSNPN, CDR2 SVGIG (reference sequence). The CDR3 has 12 amino acids. CDR3 sequence: CAWNRVWDEQYF. CDR3 nucleotides: TGTGCCTGGAATAGGGTCTGGGACGAGCAGTACTTC.